These 19 T cell receptor beta chains share one sample of origin, sequenced in a study of T-cell memory formation after mild COVID-19. TCRdb passed the 5' RACE reads through MiXCR, listing each CDR3 protein once. The sample records 540,000 or so distinct CDR3 sequences, roughly 20% being singletons. Sequencing was carried out using PBMCs or a T cell subset sorted from them (not recorded which). These receptors all come from an adult woman who had mild COVID-19 (a few samples of this study predate the infection). Cell type and time point are not known.

Concerning this clonotype itself: One junction end does not reproduce the germline sequence, and a read error may be involved. The V gene is TRBV6-2 or TRBV6-3, the J gene TRBJ2-2; D perhaps matches TRBD1 (6 bases). The CDR3 consists of 14 residues. Per germline, CDR1 MNHEY and CDR2 SVGEGT. The CDR3 reads CASSPLRDTGELIF. The CDR3 bases are TGTGCCAGCAGTCCGCTCAGGGACACCGGGGAGCTGATTTTT.

V gene TRBV6-5 combines with J gene TRBJ1-2; possibly TRBD1 for D (5 bases). CDR1 is MNHEY and CDR2 is SVGAGI in the germline V gene. This CDR3 comprises 15 residues. V dropped 0 bases and J dropped 4 bases, with 12 bases sitting between them. DNA for the CDR3: TGTGCCAGCAGTTACTCGGGAAGGGGATTCTATGGCTACACCTTC. This gives the protein CASSYSGRGFYGYTF.

The chain recombines TRBV19 with TRBJ1-5; tentative D call: TRBD1 (6 bases). The V gene lost 5 bases and the J gene lost 3 bases, with 14 bases spanning the gap. CDR1 is LNHDA, CDR2 SQIVND, per germline (reference sequence). The CDR3 extends over 15 amino acids. The CDR3 nucleotides read TGTGCCAGTAGTGCGGGATGGACAGTCAATCAGCCCCAGCATTTT. Protein sequence: CASSAGWTVNQPQHF. Full variable domain (rest looked up from reference TRBV19 and TRBJ1-5): DGGITQSPKYLFRKEGQNVTLSCEQNLNHDAMYWYRQDPGQGLRLIYYSQIVNDFQKGDIAEGYSVSREKKESFPLTVTSAQKNPTAFYLCASSAGWTVNQPQHFGDGTRLSIL.

The rearrangement uses TRBV29-1 and TRBJ2-1; 9 nucleotides line up with TRBD1. V lost 3 bases to trimming and J lost 8 bases; unmatched junction nucleotides: 5. CDR1 is SQVTM, CDR2 ANQGSEA, per germline. This CDR3 is 13 amino acids long. The DNA for the CDR3 is TGCAGCGTTGACCGGGACAGGGCCTATGAGCAGTTCTTC. Translating gives CSVDRDRAYEQFF.

This clonotype was detected many times. This chain joins TRBV10-3 and TRBJ1-1; tentative D call: TRBD1 (5 bases). This CDR3 comprises 15 residues. Germline-derived CDR1 and CDR2 are ENHRY and SYGVKD. V was cut by 0 bases and J by 0 bases, with 8 bases left in between. The CDR3, as DNA: TGTGCCATCAGTGAGTCACAGGATTTGAACACTGAAGCTTTCTTT. Translation: CAISESQDLNTEAFF.

This clonotype occurred many times. The genes are TRBV29-1 and TRBJ2-3; D may be TRBD1 (6 bases). This CDR3 has 14 residues. Trimming pared 6 bases from V and 1 base from J, leaving 14 bases between. Germline V lookup: CDR1 SQVTM, CDR2 ANQGSEA. This CDR3 reads CSVLRGGRTDTQYF. The CDR3 DNA reads as TGCAGCGTACTCAGAGGGGGTCGCACAGATACGCAGTATTTT.

The J gene is TRBJ2-1, the V gene TRBV7-2, with D tentatively TRBD2 (5 bases). CDR1 is SGHTA and CDR2 is FQGNSA in the germline V gene. Trimming left V 5 bases short and J 5 bases short, with 16 bases between. The CDR3 length is 15 residues. The CDR3 nucleotides are TGTGCCAGCAGCCCGGGGTCCCACCGCCACAATGAGCAGTTCTTC. Its translation is CASSPGSHRHNEQFF.

This sequence joins TRBV24-1 and TRBJ1-2; D not certain. The CDR3 spans 14 residues. The V and J ends lost 3 bases and 5 bases respectively, with 12 bases between them. From germline, CDR1 is KGHDR and CDR2 SFDVKD. Written as DNA, the CDR3 is TGTGCCACCAGTGATCCCGGACTTCTTTATGGCTACACCTTC. It yields the protein CATSDPGLLYGYTF.

This clonotype was detected a few times. This chain joins TRBV20-1 and TRBJ2-3; D gene uncertain. The CDR3 has 12 residues. Trimming removed 3 bases at V and 1 base at J, with 5 bases between. The germline V gene has CDR1 DFQATT and CDR2 SNEGSKA (reference sequence). CDR3 bases: TGCAGTGCTAGTGACCGCACAGATACGCAGTATTTT. Translating gives CSASDRTDTQYF.

V and J are TRBV4-3 and TRBJ2-7, with 8 nucleotides matching TRBD2. The CDR3 covers 14 residues. J lost 6 bases, V lost 3 bases, and 7 bases had no gene match. Germline assignment: CDR1 LGHNA and CDR2 YSLEER. Here the CDR3 DNA reads TGCGCCAGCAGCCAGGATTCGACTAGCGCCGAGCAGTACTTC. Residues: CASSQDSTSAEQYF.

The chain combines TRBV20-1 with TRBJ1-5; no definite D call. Deletions cut 2 bases from V and 1 base from J, with 3 bases between. Germline loops: CDR1 DFQATT, CDR2 SNEGSKA (reference sequence). CDR3 length: 12 amino acids. CDR3 nucleotide sequence: TGCAGTGCTAGAAGCAGCAATCAGCCCCAGCATTTT. Encoded protein: CSARSSNQPQHF.

The gene calls are TRBV7-6 and TRBJ2-3; D not certain. Trimming cost V 0 bases and J 7 bases, with 2 bases left between them. Germline V gene data show CDR1 as SGHVS and CDR2 as FNYEAQ. CDR3 length equals 11 residues. The CDR3 protein is CASSLANTQYF. The DNA of the CDR3 is TGTGCCAGCAGCTTAGCGAATACGCAGTATTTT.

The chain joins TRBV6-1 to TRBJ1-3; D gene uncertain. This CDR3 has 16 amino acids. Germline V gene sequence: CDR1 MNHNS, CDR2 SASEGT. V lost 0 bases to trimming and J lost 0 bases, with 9 bases between them. CDR3 coding DNA: TGTGCCAGCAGTGAAGCGCGGACGACCTCTGGAAACACCATATATTTT. This sequence encodes CASSEARTTSGNTIYF.

V gene TRBV6-2 or TRBV6-3 combines with J gene TRBJ2-4; weak D call: TRBD1 (6 bases). Trimming cost V 4 bases and J 1 base, with 17 bases left between them. Germline CDR1 reads MNHEY; CDR2 reads SVGEGT. CDR3 size: 17 residues. The CDR3 DNA follows: TGTGCCAGCAGTTGGCCTAAACAGGGTGCGGCCAAAAACATTCAGTACTTC. As protein: CASSWPKQGAAKNIQYF.

This clonotype was counted many times. This rearrangement joins TRBV12-3 or TRBV12-4 to TRBJ1-5; D is unclear. The CDR3 runs to 12 residues. The V end lost 1 base, the J end lost 6 bases, and 4 bases lay between the germline ends. The CDR3 is CASSLELQPQHF. CDR3 in DNA: TGTGCCAGCAGTTTAGAACTTCAGCCCCAGCATTTT.

The table lists this clonotype with a few counts. V usage is TRBV7-8 and J usage is TRBJ2-3; D remains ambiguous. The ends were cut back, 4 bases at V and 2 bases at J, with 7 bases in the middle. This CDR3 spans 13 amino acids. The germline V gene encodes CDR1 SGHVS and CDR2 FQNEAQ. The CDR3 nucleotides read TGTGCCAGCAGCTATGGATTCACAGATACGCAGTATTTT. Protein product: CASSYGFTDTQYF.

This clonotype has at least ten counts. V and J are TRBV5-1 and TRBJ2-7; 8 bases are shared with TRBD1. CDR3 length equals 14 residues. Per the germline V gene, CDR1 is SGHRS and CDR2 is YFSETQ. J gave up 6 bases and V 4 bases, and 9 bases lay outside the gene matches. In DNA form, the CDR3 reads TGCGCCAGCAGCGCCGGGACAGGACCATTCGAGCAGTACTTC. Protein: CASSAGTGPFEQYF.

The rearrangement uses TRBV27 and TRBJ2-5; D perhaps matches TRBD1 (6 bases). CDR3 size: 13 residues. Germline CDR1 reads MNHEY; CDR2 reads SMNVEV (reference sequence). Deletions cut 7 bases from V and 0 bases from J, with 9 bases between. The CDR3 DNA reads TGTGCCAGCAAAAGGGGGTACCAAGAGACCCAGTACTTC. It yields the protein CASKRGYQETQYF.

The V call is TRBV7-2, the J call TRBJ2-1; D remains ambiguous. CDR1 is SGHTA and CDR2 is FQGNSA in the germline V gene. Trimming took off 1 base at V and 8 bases at J, with 15 bases between the two ends. The CDR3 is 15 amino acids. The CDR3 sequence is CASSLGFAVPDEQFF. CDR3 in DNA: TGTGCCAGCAGCTTAGGTTTTGCGGTACCGGATGAGCAGTTCTTC.